This is a list of T cell receptor beta chains from one sample in a study of technical replicates of blood from a few donors. Using immunoSEQ multiplex PCR, the repertoire was profiled, and TCRdb retains in-frame clones only, with some absent. The sample has over 70,000 clones; about 96% are singletons. The source material was T cells isolated from PBMCs. The source of these receptors is a human donor in good health. CDR3s include the opening cysteine and the closing phenylalanine or tryptophan. A D gene is named only where the DNA matches it firmly. Size is stated for part of the rows, as once, few or many counts, or as a class when the clone is expanded.

d_call	clone_size	v_call	j_call	cdr3_nt	cdr3_aa
TRBD2	NA	TRBV7-8	TRBJ2-7	TGTGCCAGCAGCTCGACTAGCGAGAGACTACGGGAGCAGTACTTC	CASSSTSERLREQYF
TRBD2	NA	TRBV6-5	TRBJ2-3	TGTGCCAGCAGTTACGGCGGGAGTTCGCTCACAGATACGCAGTATTTT	CASSYGGSSLTDTQYF
TRBD1	once	TRBV6-1	TRBJ1-2	TGTGCCAGCAGTGCTGGGACAGGCACAACTAACTATGGCTACACCTTC	CASSAGTGTTNYGYTF
TRBD1	NA	TRBV4-1	TRBJ1-4	TGCGCCAGCAGCCTATTGCTATCAAAAGACAGGGGAGATGAAAAACTGTTTTTT	CASSLLLSKDRGDEKLFF
NA	NA	TRBV12-5	TRBJ1-1	TGTGTTAGGAGGGAGGCTACGAACACTGAAGCTTTCTTT	CVRREATNTEAFF
TRBD2	NA	TRBV15	TRBJ2-1	TGTGCCACCAGCAGTCCCCGGGACTATAAGCAGTTCTTC	CATSSPRDYKQFF
TRBD1	NA	TRBV5-1	TRBJ2-7	TGCGCCAGCAGTTTTGACAGGGGGCATACCTACGAGCAGTACTTC	CASSFDRGHTYEQYF
NA	NA	TRBV2	TRBJ2-5	TGTGCCAGCAGGGAGGAGGGTGAGACCCAGTACTTC	CASREEGETQYF
TRBD1	NA	TRBV9	TRBJ2-3	TGTGCCAGCAGCGTACGGGGGACAGGGGGTCCAGATACGCAGTATTTT	CASSVRGTGGPDTQYF
NA	NA	TRBV19	TRBJ1-4	TGTGCCAGTAGTACCGACACCGCAACTAATGAAAAACTGTTTTTT	CASSTDTATNEKLFF
NA	NA	TRBV27	TRBJ2-3	TGTGCCAGCAGCAAGAGCGGCCCTAGCACAGATACGCAGTATTTT	CASSKSGPSTDTQYF
NA	NA	TRBV5-1	TRBJ1-6	TGCGCCAGCAGCTTGGAGGGGGATTCGGATTCACCCCTCCACTTT	CASSLEGDSDSPLHF
NA	once	TRBV7-2	TRBJ1-1	TGTGCCAGCAGCCTGGGAGCGGGGTTTGCGGTGGTGATGAGCACTGAAGCTTTCTTT	CASSLGAGFAVVMSTEAFF
NA	NA	TRBV10-3	TRBJ1-1	TGTGCCATCAGAAGCGTTCGGGGGAACACTGAAGCTTTCTTT	CAIRSVRGNTEAFF
NA	once	TRBV19	TRBJ2-2	TGTGCCAGTATGGGGAGCGGGGAGCTGTTTTTT	CASMGSGELFF
NA	NA	TRBV7-2	TRBJ2-7	TGTGCCAGCAGCTTACCAGGGGTCCTCGGTGAGCAGTACTTC	CASSLPGVLGEQYF
TRBD2	NA	TRBV10-1	TRBJ2-1	TGCGCCAGCAGTGCTGGACTAGCGGGGTCCTACAATGAGCAGTTCTTC	CASSAGLAGSYNEQFF
NA	NA	TRBV25-1	TRBJ2-4	TGTGCCAGCCGGGGTCTAGGGAGGAACATTCAGTACTTC	CASRGLGRNIQYF
NA	NA	TRBV6-5	TRBJ1-5	TGTGCCAGCAGTCCAGGGGTCAATCAGCCCCAGCATTTT	CASSPGVNQPQHF
NA	NA	TRBV28	TRBJ2-5	TGTGCCAGCAGTACAGGACAGCCTCAAGAGACCCAGTACTTC	CASSTGQPQETQYF
NA	NA	TRBV7-9	TRBJ1-1	TGTGCCAGCAGCTCCTTCAGGGGTGGGACTGAAGCTTTCTTT	CASSSFRGGTEAFF
NA	NA	TRBV7-9	TRBJ2-5	TGTGCCGGCGGATATGGCGAGGGGGGGGCGAGAGAGACCCAGTACTTC	CAGGYGEGGARETQYF
NA	NA	TRBV29-1	TRBJ2-7	TGCAGCGTTGGAGCGTACGAGCAGTACTTC	CSVGAYEQYF
NA	NA	TRBV5-1	TRBJ1-2	TGCGCCAGCAGCTTGGCTGGGAGTAGTGGCTACACCTTC	CASSLAGSSGYTF
TRBD1	once	TRBV28	TRBJ2-7	TGTGCCAGCAGTTTCGGGACAGTAAGGGCCTACGAGCAGTACTTC	CASSFGTVRAYEQYF
NA	NA	TRBV19	TRBJ2-2	TGTGCCAGTAATTTACAGGGAGCTTCGAACACCGGGGAGCTGTTTTTT	CASNLQGASNTGELFF
TRBD2	NA	TRBV7-6	TRBJ2-7	TGTGCCAGCAGCTCCGCCGGGACTAGCGGGAGGGAGCAGTACTTC	CASSSAGTSGREQYF
NA	NA	TRBV7-8	TRBJ2-3	TGTGCCAGCAGCTTACCCACGACTAGTGGCACAGATACGCAGTATTTT	CASSLPTTSGTDTQYF
NA	once	TRBV5-1	TRBJ1-1	TGCGCCAGCACCACGACAGAACGGAACACTGAAGCTTTCTTT	CASTTTERNTEAFF
TRBD2	NA	TRBV14	TRBJ2-5	TGTGCCAGCAGCCGAGGACTGCTAGCGGGGGGGCGGGAGACCCAGTACTTC	CASSRGLLAGGRETQYF
NA	NA	TRBV2	TRBJ1-5	TGTGCCAGCAGCTTGTCGGGTTTCGGTCAGCCCCAGCATTTT	CASSLSGFGQPQHF
TRBD1	NA	TRBV6-5	TRBJ1-1	TGTGCCAGCAGGAGACAGGGGGCCCCTGAAGCTTTCTTT	CASRRQGAPEAFF
TRBD2	NA	TRBV18	TRBJ2-3	TGTGCCAGCTCACCAGTGGGCGGGGGAGATACGCAGTATTTT	CASSPVGGGDTQYF
NA	NA	TRBV14	TRBJ2-2	TGTGCCAGCAGCCCGAATGCCAGGGGAAGCGGCACCGGGGAGCTGTTTTTT	CASSPNARGSGTGELFF
TRBD2	NA	TRBV7-2	TRBJ2-7	TGTGCCAGCAGCCGGGGGACTAGCTACATCAACTCCTACGAGCAGTACTTC	CASSRGTSYINSYEQYF
TRBD1	NA	TRBV28	TRBJ1-2	TGTGCCAGCAGTTTATCCCGATGGGGCACAGGGGTGCGGGGCTACACCTTC	CASSLSRWGTGVRGYTF
TRBD2	NA	TRBV28	TRBJ2-7	TGTGCCAGCAGTCCTAGCGGGTACGAGCAGTACTTC	CASSPSGYEQYF
TRBD2	NA	TRBV6-6	TRBJ2-5	TGTGCCAGCCGAACCCTAGCGGGGGGAGGAGAGACCCAGTACTTC	CASRTLAGGGETQYF
TRBD1	NA	TRBV5-1	TRBJ1-4	TGCGCCAGCAGCGGGGGACAGGGCCTTGAAAAACTGTTTTTT	CASSGGQGLEKLFF
TRBD1	NA	TRBV2	TRBJ1-4	TGTGCCAGCAGGCCCGGGACAGGGCCCTATGAAAAACTGTTTTTT	CASRPGTGPYEKLFF
NA	NA	TRBV9	TRBJ1-1	TGTGCCAGCAGCGGTACGGACAGCTACACTGAAGCTTTCTTT	CASSGTDSYTEAFF
NA	NA	TRBV10-3	TRBJ2-1	TGTGCCATCTTGGTAGCGGAGAGCTCCTACAATGAGCAGTTCTTC	CAILVAESSYNEQFF
TRBD1	NA	TRBV29-1	TRBJ2-2	TGCAGCGTTGAAGGGGACAGGGCGGGTACCGGGGAGCTGTTTTTT	CSVEGDRAGTGELFF
NA	NA	TRBV6-5	TRBJ2-7	TGTGCCAGCAGAGATAGCAGAGGCGAGCAGTACTTC	CASRDSRGEQYF
NA	once	TRBV9	TRBJ1-2	TGTGCCAGCTATCCAGGGTTGAGCTATGGCTACACCTTC	CASYPGLSYGYTF
TRBD1	NA	TRBV10-1	TRBJ2-1	TGCGCCAGCAGTGCCGGGACAGACCTCTACAATGAGCAGTTCTTC	CASSAGTDLYNEQFF
NA	NA	TRBV19	TRBJ2-1	TGTGCCAGTAGTACACTTTTAGATGAGCAGTTCTTC	CASSTLLDEQFF
NA	few	TRBV5-1	TRBJ1-1	TGCGCCAGCAGCCGCCCGGGGGGCACTGAAGCTTTCTTT	CASSRPGGTEAFF
TRBD1	once	TRBV5-1	TRBJ1-1	TGCGCCAGCAGTTTCCAGGGACAGGGGATGAACACTGAAGCTTTCTTT	CASSFQGQGMNTEAFF